The source of this TCR beta chain is a study of shared clonotypes between healthy human individuals. The germline V gene encodes CDR1 GTSNPN and CDR2 SVGIG (reference sequence). The CDR3 contains 20 residues. After removal of 3 bases from V and 2 bases from J, the junction contained 23 bases not matched to a gene. Sequencing used immunoSEQ multiplex PCR; TCRdb keeps in-frame clones, though not all of them. Among 2.3 million or so clones listed, just over 90% were seen once. Whole-study results and caveats: Although depth was large, rarefaction showed that sequencing of the sorted subsets was incomplete. Estimated richness values were generally larger in naive subsets than in memory subsets.

With respect to this clone: Its specificity is not known.

The chain links TRBV30 to TRBJ2-7, with 9 bases matching TRBD1. The TCR comes from a young man in good health. Some clones in this sample may be carry-over from other donors' samples. Sequences were obtained from naive CD4+ T cells from PBMCs. Subset noted: CD45RA+ positively selected. The CDR3 DNA reads TGTGCCTGGAGCCCTAAGGGGACAGGGTCTCCCCCCAGCTCCCCCTACGAGCAGTACTTC. This codes for CAWSPKGTGSPPSSPYEQYF.